This TCR beta chain came from a study of PD-1 blockade in classical Hodgkin lymphoma. Across the study: Patients had nivolumab dosed at 3 mg/kg, delivered intravenously every 2 weeks.

Assay: immunoSEQ multiplex PCR; the TCRdb copy retains only in-frame clones and omits some. This table has around 92,000 clones, 83% appearing once. The germline V gene has CDR1 MDHEN and CDR2 SYDVKM. The CDR3 sequence is 15 residues long. Trimming removed 6 bases from V and 0 bases from J; junction bases left unmatched: 4. The time point was: cycle 4 day 1 (C4D1), after 6 weeks of nivolumab. There was relapse after autologous stem cell transplantation in every patient, and there was variation in brentuximab vedotin exposure. General study findings and limits: A reduction in baseline TCR diversity was reportedly seen in newly diagnosed patients relative to healthy donors.

Regarding this clone: What it binds is unknown.

The sequences come from peripheral blood mononuclear cells (PBMCs), collected before the fourth cycle of nivolumab. This receptor was obtained from a human donor with classical Hodgkin lymphoma. The J gene is TRBJ1-3, the V gene TRBV28, with 8 bases aligning to TRBD1. The chain's CDR3 is CASSRQGISGNTIYF. In DNA, the CDR3 is TGTGCCAGCAGCCGACAGGGGATCTCTGGAAACACCATATATTTT. The complete variable domain, with remaining parts taken from reference TRBV28 and TRBJ1-3, reads DVKVTQSSRYLVKRTGEKVFLECVQDMDHENMFWYRQDPGLGLRLIYFSYDVKMKEKGDIPEGYSVSREKKERFSLILESASTNQTSMYLCASSRQGISGNTIYFGEGSWLTVV.